Each of the 25 T cell receptor beta chains below was sequenced from the same sample in a study of siplizumab effects on memory and regulatory T cells. The protocol was immunoSEQ multiplex PCR, while the TCRdb copy is restricted to in-frame clones and leaves out a portion. The table shows more than 70,000 clones, with about 95% occurring only once. Specimen: CD8+ T cells sorted from blood. The receptor source for this set is a human donor in good health.

V usage is TRBV7-9 and J usage is TRBJ2-1, with 7 bases aligning to TRBD1. The germline CDR1 and CDR2 sequences are SEHNR and FQNEAQ (reference sequence). V gave up 10 bases and J gave up 0 bases; unmatched junction bases: 6. The length of the CDR3 is 14 residues. The CDR3 DNA follows: TGTGCCACAGAGGGGACAGACTCCTACAATGAGCAGTTCTTC. Its protein product is CATEGTDSYNEQFF.

V gene TRBV19 combines with J gene TRBJ2-7; 8 nucleotides match TRBD2. From germline, CDR1 is LNHDA and CDR2 SQIVND (reference sequence). V shed 1 base, J shed 1 base, and the junction held 9 bases outside the gene matches. This CDR3 contains 17 residues. In DNA, the CDR3 is TGTGCCAGTAGTATAGGCGGACGGAGCGGGAGTTCCTACGAGCAGTACTTC. This codes for CASSIGGRSGSSYEQYF.

The V gene is TRBV9, the J gene TRBJ1-1, with 8 bases that match TRBD1. In germline, CDR1 is SGDLS, CDR2 YYNGEE. The CDR3 is made up of 13 amino acids. J gave up 10 bases and V 0 bases, and 5 bases lay outside the gene matches. Written as DNA, the CDR3 is TGTGCCAGCAGCGTAGGGCTCGGGACAGGAGCTTTCTTT. Its protein is CASSVGLGTGAFF.

The genes are TRBV6-1 and TRBJ2-7, with 7 positions matching TRBD1. Unmatched junction bases numbered 5, after V lost 1 base and J lost 5 bases. The CDR3 covers 14 residues. Germline CDR1 reads MNHNS; CDR2 reads SASEGT. The CDR3 DNA reads TGTGCCAGCAGTGAAGAAGACAGGGACCACGAGCAGTACTTC. This gives the protein CASSEEDRDHEQYF.

This rearrangement joins TRBV5-1 to TRBJ2-7; D possibly uses TRBD1 or TRBD2 (5 bases each). The CDR3 loop spans 15 amino acids. Germline V gene sequence: CDR1 SGHRS, CDR2 YFSETQ. V was clipped by 3 bases and J by 1 base, with 14 bases between them. The CDR3 region is CASSSMGPPSYEQYF. CDR3 nucleotides: TGCGCCAGCAGCTCTATGGGACCGCCGTCCTACGAGCAGTACTTC.

CDR3 region: CASSTGLADEQYF. CDR3 bases: TGTGCCAGCAGCACTGGACTAGCAGACGAGCAGTACTTC. The chain is built from TRBV9 and TRBJ2-7; TRBD2 matches 8 bases. Germline CDR1 is SGDLS and CDR2 is YYNGEE. This CDR3 region has 13 residues. After removal of 4 bases from V and 5 bases from J, the junction contained 5 bases not matched to a gene. Based on the CDR3 plus reference TRBV9 and TRBJ2-7, the full variable domain is DSGVTQTPKHLITATGQRVTLRCSPRSGDLSVYWYQQSLDQGLQFLIQYYNGEERAKGNILERFSAQQFPDLHSELNLSSLELGDSALYFCASSTGLADEQYFGPGTRLTVT.

This chain uses TRBV7-9 with TRBJ2-1, with 8 bases fitting TRBD2. The trim removed 4 bases at V and 3 bases at J, leaving 8 bases unmatched. Germline lookup yields CDR1 SEHNR and CDR2 FQNEAQ (reference sequence). CDR3 length: 16 amino acids. The CDR3 is CASSSTTSAYYNEQFF. The CDR3 DNA sequence: TGTGCCAGCAGCTCCACGACTAGCGCTTACTACAATGAGCAGTTCTTC.

The rearrangement links TRBV2 to TRBJ2-7; 7 nucleotides agree with TRBD2. This CDR3 comprises 14 residues. The J segment lost 6 bases and the V segment lost 4 bases, leaving 9 bases of the junction unmatched. The germline V gene encodes CDR1 SNHLY and CDR2 FYNNEI. The CDR3 coding sequence is TGTGCCAGCAGTGTTGGGGGAGGGCCTATCGAGCAGTACTTC. Translating gives CASSVGGGPIEQYF.

V and J are TRBV7-9 and TRBJ2-7; 11 bases match TRBD1. V lost 4 bases, J lost 4 bases, and 9 bases stayed unmatched. CDR1 and CDR2 from the germline V gene are SEHNR and FQNEAQ (reference sequence). The CDR3 covers 16 residues. The CDR3 DNA reads TGTGCCAGCAGCTCAACAGGGACAGGGGGGTTTTACGAGCAGTACTTC. Protein product: CASSSTGTGGFYEQYF.

The V gene is TRBV5-8, the J gene TRBJ2-7; a weak D match, TRBD2 (5 bases). V was clipped by 1 base and J by 7 bases, with 6 bases between them. CDR1 and CDR2 (germline): SGHTS, YDEGEE. CDR3 length equals 11 residues. The CDR3 reads CASSLTGEQYF. CDR3 bases: TGTGCCAGCAGCTTGACGGGGGAGCAGTACTTC.

CDR3 nucleotide sequence: TGTGCCAGCAGTCCTGGGACAGGCCCCACTGAAGCTTTCTTT. Its protein product is CASSPGTGPTEAFF. V usage is TRBV6-5 and J usage is TRBJ1-1, with 8 nucleotides matching TRBD1. The CDR3 covers 14 residues. Trimming cost V 5 bases and J 4 bases; bases outside gene matches: 6. The germline CDR1 and CDR2 sequences are MNHEY and SVGAGI.

The CDR3 here is CAISESKSRGNQPQHF. CDR3 DNA: TGTGCCATCAGTGAGTCGAAGTCCCGTGGCAATCAGCCCCAGCATTTT. This rearrangement joins TRBV10-3 to TRBJ1-5; no firm D call. The CDR3 sequence is 16 residues long. The germline gives CDR1 ENHRY, CDR2 SYGVKD. Trimming shortened V by 0 bases and J by 2 bases, and 11 bases separated the two germline ends.

This clone has only one observation. This chain joins TRBV2 and TRBJ2-7, with TRBD2 matching 7 bases. The CDR3 has 15 amino acids. The trim removed 7 bases at V and 3 bases at J, leaving 12 bases unmatched. Per the germline V gene, CDR1 is SNHLY and CDR2 is FYNNEI. The DNA for the CDR3 is TGTGCCAGCATTCCCGCTCCGGGACTAAACTACGAGCAGTACTTC. Translated, it gives CASIPAPGLNYEQYF.

The chain couples TRBV7-9 to TRBJ2-1; D is undetermined. The germline V gene encodes CDR1 SEHNR and CDR2 FQNEAQ (reference sequence). With 1 base removed from V and 8 bases from J, the gap between germline ends came to 18 bases. This CDR3 region has 16 residues. The CDR3 reads CASSLVGFMNLDEQFF. In nucleotides, the CDR3 is TGTGCCAGCAGCTTAGTAGGGTTCATGAATCTGGATGAGCAGTTCTTC.

This clone is a singleton in its sample. The J gene is TRBJ2-7, the V gene TRBV9, with 9 bases that match TRBD2. CDR3 size: 15 residues. Germline-derived CDR1 and CDR2 are SGDLS and YYNGEE. J was trimmed by 2 bases and V by 0 bases; bases with no gene match: 3. The DNA of the CDR3 is TGTGCCAGCAGCGTAGGGTCTAGCGGGGCCTACGAGCAGTACTTC. Protein: CASSVGSSGAYEQYF.

This chain joins TRBV28 and TRBJ2-2; 8 positions agree with TRBD1. The CDR3 is 15 residues long. After removal of 7 bases from V and 5 bases from J, the junction contained 9 bases not matched to a gene. The germline V gene has CDR1 MDHEN and CDR2 SYDVKM. This CDR3 is CASTFRDRWTGELFF. Here the CDR3 DNA reads TGTGCCAGCACCTTCCGGGACAGGTGGACCGGGGAGCTGTTTTTT. Full variable domain (rest looked up from reference TRBV28 and TRBJ2-2): DVKVTQSSRYLVKRTGEKVFLECVQDMDHENMFWYRQDPGLGLRLIYFSYDVKMKEKGDIPEGYSVSREKKERFSLILESASTNQTSMYLCASTFRDRWTGELFFGEGSRLTVL.

The rearrangement links TRBV4-2 to TRBJ2-1; a weak D match, TRBD2 (7 bases). V lost 0 bases, J lost 9 bases, and 18 bases lay in between. CDR3 length: 16 residues. Per germline, CDR1 LGHNA and CDR2 YNFKEQ. The CDR3 bases are TGTGCCAGCAGCCAAGAAGGGGGAGGGCCGAGGGGTGAGCAGTTCTTC. Amino acid sequence: CASSQEGGGPRGEQFF.

V and J are TRBV7-8 and TRBJ2-3; 9 bases agree with TRBD1. The CDR3 totals 15 residues. Germline V CDR1 and CDR2: SGHVS, FQNEAQ. V dropped 5 bases and J dropped 4; count of bases not matched to a gene: 7. The CDR3 DNA reads TGTGCCAGCAGCCTGAACAGGGGGCGGTCAGATACGCAGTATTTT. This encodes CASSLNRGRSDTQYF.

The chain employs TRBV25-1 and TRBJ2-7, with a tentative D call TRBD1 (5 bases). V lost 1 base and J lost 5, with 18 bases in between. Per germline, CDR1 MGHDK and CDR2 SYGVNS. This CDR3 is 16 amino acids long. CDR3 region: CASSEFGQPSFHEQYF. CDR3 nucleotides: TGTGCCAGCAGTGAATTCGGACAACCCTCTTTTCACGAGCAGTACTTC.

J is TRBJ2-7 and V is TRBV29-1; no reliable D call. CDR1 and CDR2 (germline): SQVTM, ANQGSEA. Trimming removed 0 bases at V and 3 bases at J, with 6 bases between. The CDR3 runs 12 residues. The CDR3 nucleotides read TGCAGCGTTGAAGATGGGGTCTACGAGCAGTACTTC. Its translation: CSVEDGVYEQYF.

As DNA, the CDR3 is TGTGCCAGCAGCCGGACAGGGTTGTCACCCCTCCACTTT. It yields the protein CASSRTGLSPLHF. The rearrangement links TRBV5-6 to TRBJ1-6; TRBD1 aligns across 8 bases. Unmatched junction bases numbered 4, after V lost 4 bases and J lost 10 bases. Germline loops: CDR1 SGHDT, CDR2 YYEEEE. The CDR3 spans 13 residues.

The chain links TRBV7-3 to TRBJ2-3; TRBD2 agrees at 8 bases. Germline CDR1 is SGHTA and CDR2 is FQGTGA. The J segment lost 1 base and the V segment lost 4 bases, leaving 4 bases of the junction unmatched. The CDR3 loop spans 15 amino acids. The CDR3 is CASSSTGGRTDTQYF. The CDR3 DNA is TGTGCCAGCAGCTCAACGGGAGGGCGCACAGATACGCAGTATTTT.

The chain combines TRBV7-9 with TRBJ2-1; D not resolved. This CDR3 is built from 15 residues. Germline CDR1 SEHNR, CDR2 FQNEAQ (reference sequence). Trimming took off 5 bases at V and 4 bases at J, with 15 bases between the two ends. The CDR3: CASSDPVEGYNEQFF. The CDR3 bases are TGTGCCAGCAGCGACCCAGTTGAAGGTTACAATGAGCAGTTCTTC.

V is TRBV9 and J is TRBJ2-3, with D maybe TRBD2 (6 bases). This CDR3 comprises 16 residues. CDR1 is SGDLS and CDR2 is YYNGEE in the germline V gene. Trimming took 6 bases from V and 1 from J, leaving 18 bases between them. CDR3: CASNESGSLGTDTQYF. The CDR3 region has the DNA TGTGCCAGCAACGAATCCGGGAGCTTGGGCACAGATACGCAGTATTTT.

The V and J genes are TRBV7-3 and TRBJ2-5, with TRBD2 matching 12 bases. J was trimmed by 2 bases and V by 4 bases; bases with no gene match: 2. Looked up from germline, CDR1 is SGHTA and CDR2 is FQGTGA. This CDR3 is 15 amino acids long. CDR3 protein: CASSSGLAGQETQYF. The CDR3 DNA reads TGTGCCAGCAGCTCGGGACTAGCGGGTCAAGAGACCCAGTACTTC.